The sequence of this TCR beta chain was determined in a study of blood T cells in healthy people across ages. This clonotype was picked up one time. Its antigen remains unidentified. CDR1 is DFQATT, CDR2 SNEGSKA, per germline (reference sequence). The germline V and J ends were trimmed by 4 bases and 10 bases, with 13 bases remaining between them. The CDR3 has 11 residues. Per-sample PBMC isolation yielded at least 7 million cells. Broader study findings: Older age coincided with a roughly linear decline in TCR beta diversity per million T cells.

For the second PCR, which ran for about 7 to 11 cycles, a sample-barcoded 5' primer and a J-beta primer mix were used. CDR3-containing paired-end reads numbering at least 2.5 million came from each sample. TCRdb ran MiXCR on the 5' RACE reads and lists one entry per CDR3 protein. There are around 800,000 distinct CDR3 sequences in the sample; about half occur only once, and around 18% lies in the top ten. The sequenced sample was blood. This TCR was sampled from an elderly man in good health. The chain joins TRBV20-1 to TRBJ2-5; D is unclear. CDR3 sequence: CSAISVDHQYF. As DNA, the CDR3 is TGCAGTGCTATCTCCGTGGATCACCAGTACTTC.